Listed below are T cell receptor beta chains from one sample, sequenced in a study of T cells in Graves' hyperthyroidism and ophthalmopathy. TCRdb used MiXCR to reprocess the multiplex PCR reads, holding one entry per CDR3 protein. Altogether some 150,000 distinct CDR3 sequences are present, over 20% being singletons, with the ten largest covering roughly 73%. The material sequenced was blood. The receptors stem from a woman aged 50 to 60 with Graves' hyperthyroidism that later progressed to Graves' ophthalmopathy. Both conserved end residues are part of each CDR3. Each record gives: J gene, V gene, clone size, D gene, CDR3 DNA, CDR3 protein. The D gene is left open where the match is weak. The listing skips clone size in some rows; elsewhere it reads once, few, many or a size class.

J: TRBJ2-1
V: TRBV20-1
size: .
D: TRBD2
DNA: TGCAGTGCCAAAGGACTAGCGGGAGGGGCTTACAATGAGCAGTTCTTC
CDR3: CSAKGLAGGAYNEQFF

J: TRBJ1-2
V: TRBV7-2
size: .
D: .
DNA: TGTGCCAGCAGCTTAGCGCCGGACAGCTACTATGGCTACACCTTC
CDR3: CASSLAPDSYYGYTF

J: TRBJ2-5
V: TRBV6-1
size: .
D: .
DNA: TGTGCCAGCAGTGGGACAAGGGGTCCTCAAGAGACCCAGTACTTC
CDR3: CASSGTRGPQETQYF

J: TRBJ2-1
V: TRBV7-9
size: .
D: TRBD2
DNA: TGTGCCAGCAGCTCTACGGGGTTCGCCCGAGCGGGAGGGCCGGTAAATGAGCAGTTCTTC
CDR3: CASSSTGFARAGGPVNEQFF

J: TRBJ1-5
V: TRBV6-1
size: .
D: .
DNA: TGTGCCAACAGCCAGGTGGGGAATCAGCCCCAGCATTTT
CDR3: CANSQVGNQPQHF

J: TRBJ1-2
V: TRBV20-1
size: few
D: .
DNA: TGCAGTGCTAGATCAGGGATGAGTGGCTACACCTTC
CDR3: CSARSGMSGYTF

J: TRBJ1-5
V: TRBV18
size: .
D: TRBD1
DNA: TGTGCCAGCTCACCCTCCGGGACAGTCCCTAGCAATCAGCCCCAGCATTTT
CDR3: CASSPSGTVPSNQPQHF

J: TRBJ2-1
V: TRBV10-3
size: many
D: TRBD2
DNA: TGTGCCATCAGTGGGGGCGGGAGCAACAATGAGCAGTTCTTC
CDR3: CAISGGGSNNEQFF

J: TRBJ2-7
V: TRBV3-1
size: .
D: .
DNA: TGTGCCAGCAGCTTTTGGAGCTCCTACGAGCAGTACTTC
CDR3: CASSFWSSYEQYF

J: TRBJ1-5
V: TRBV2
size: many
D: .
DNA: TGTGCCAGCAGTGTGGGGGATCAGCCCCAGCATTTT
CDR3: CASSVGDQPQHF

J: TRBJ2-4
V: TRBV5-6
size: many
D: .
DNA: TGTGCCAGCAGCTTGCTCAGCGGAGCCAAAAACATTCAGTACTTC
CDR3: CASSLLSGAKNIQYF

J: TRBJ1-1
V: TRBV3-1
size: many
D: .
DNA: TGTGCCAGCAGCCAAGATTTGTCTGAAGCTTTCTTT
CDR3: CASSQDLSEAFF

J: TRBJ2-5
V: TRBV20-1
size: many
D: .
DNA: TGCAGTGCCCTGTATGGGGGCGCAGAGACCCAGTACTTC
CDR3: CSALYGGAETQYF

J: TRBJ1-5
V: TRBV6-6
size: .
D: .
DNA: TGTGCCAGCAGTTACTCCCCCCCCGGGGGGTCTAATCAGCCCCAGCATTTT
CDR3: CASSYSPPGGSNQPQHF

J: TRBJ1-4
V: TRBV7-2
size: many
D: .
DNA: TGTGCCAGCAGCTTAGACCCCTCTAATGAAAAACTGTTTTTT
CDR3: CASSLDPSNEKLFF

J: TRBJ1-2
V: TRBV6-1
size: many
D: TRBD1
DNA: TGTGCCAGCAGTGAAGGGACAGGACTCTATGGCTACACCTTC
CDR3: CASSEGTGLYGYTF

J: TRBJ1-1
V: TRBV6-1
size: .
D: .
DNA: TGTGCCAGCAGAAACAGGCTCGCTATGAACACTGAAGCTTTCTTT
CDR3: CASRNRLAMNTEAFF